This TCR beta chain was observed in a study of T cells in women clearing cervical HPV infection (dated by TCRdb to between 2018 and 2020). For context, the study as a whole: The cases were 20 to 30 women with histologically confirmed HPV16-related CIN3 or worse, and 2 of those women had invasive cancers. The roughly 25 controls were women who cleared a single incident HPV16 infection within 12 months without developing precancer or cancer. Blood from cases was collected at the visit where the lesion was first found, while blood from controls was collected once the infection could no longer be detected. For cases, a median interval of approximately 140 days, with an interquartile range of about 80 to 200 days, was observed between lesion detection and blood sampling. HLA typing was available for only a few women, so HLA type could not be excluded as a confounder. An exploratory proof-of-principle case-control study, nested within the Guanacaste HPV Natural History Study in Costa Rica, was conducted to compare TCR repertoires across cervical HPV16 outcomes. Cases and controls were matched on year of sample collection and on age within five years. Median age was approximately 30 years in cases versus about 38 in controls, and baseline characteristics did not differ significantly. In the parent cohort, roughly 9,700 women aged 18 or older were enrolled in Guanacaste, Costa Rica, during about 1993 to 1994 and then followed for less than 8 years. Five blinded duplicates per group were added as quality controls, giving approximately 60 samples: around 50 participants and approximately ten replicates.

Here is what the overall study found, with its caveats: TRBV6-7 relative abundance was lower in cases than in controls (around 0.11% versus 0.15%; Bonferroni P = 0.0008). By combining richness with V gene abundances, random forest classifiers separated cases from controls with an estimated AUC of 0.83. The cross-sectional design could not show whether associations preceded infection or resulted from it; effector/memory subsets and HPV-specific T cells were not isolated. Because the number of T cells in each sample was unknown, differences in richness could reflect differing T-cell content rather than repertoire biology. TCR repertoire richness was significantly higher in CIN3+ cases than in controls across sequencing depths, while evenness did not differ.

TCR beta CDR3 regions were amplified by multiplex PCR using the immunoSEQ assay from an average of around 1,200 ng genomic DNA per sample. The assay corrected primer bias using a complete synthetic TCR repertoire to establish an amplification baseline. Amplicons were sequenced on the Illumina platform. In the source study's methods: Sequence errors were corrected by clustering with frequency ratios and a modified nearest-neighbor algorithm, and the sequences were then analyzed in the immunoSEQ Analyzer using IMGT gene definitions. At each rarefaction depth, TCR richness and evenness were averaged across 20 rarefaction repeats, and samples with fewer sequences than that depth were excluded. Wilcoxon rank sum tests with FDR correction were used to compare V, D and J gene relative abundances between the groups. In the blinded duplicates, the intraclass correlation was approximately 96% for TCR richness and averaged about 80% across around 66 gene segments. TCRdb retrieved this table from immuneACCESS and kept in-frame rearrangements only. Not all clones are present; in checked studies, unresolved V genes account for under half, and no reason is known for the remainder. V and J calls and clone size are given by that table; D and trimming were obtained from the DNA. This specimen's table enumerates about 35,000 clones. About 7% of the sample goes to the ten largest clones.

Every participant had a single incident cervical HPV16 infection, and prevalent HPV16 infections were excluded. Cervical HPV DNA was detected with MY09/MY11 PCR, and genotyping was done with dot-blot hybridization. Fifteen mL of heparinized blood was centrifuged, after which the buffy coat was aliquoted, frozen at -30 degrees C, and then stored at -80 degrees C. QIAGEN kits were used to extract genomic DNA from buffy coat specimens. Per the germline V gene (reference sequence), GTSNPN is the CDR1 and SVGIG is the CDR2. From its cysteine to its phenylalanine, the CDR3 spans 16 amino acids. Part of the CDR3 DNA is given, 39 bases translated from base 1. Note on this clone: Its antigen remains unidentified. The read finishes 3 residues shy of the CDR3 end, and the germline J gene is used to complete it.

Sample: blood buffy coat. This receptor was obtained from a woman aged 18-69 years with a cervical HPV16 infection that either progressed to CIN3+ or cleared (not recorded which). The chain was built from TRBV30 and TRBJ2-3, with 12 central nucleotides matching TRBD2. The covered CDR3 bases are TGTGCCTGGAGTGTACCGACTAGCGGGGGACAAGAGACG. It is translated as CAWSVPTSGGQET. The CDR3 reads in full as CAWSVPTSGGQETQYF.